The 29 T cell receptor beta chains in this list originate from one sample, sequenced in a study of cytomegalovirus exposure and HLA in healthy donors (dated by TCRdb to about 2017). The library came from the immunoSEQ multiplex PCR assay. For the multiplex PCR, a mixture combining 60 forward primers for TCR Vbeta segments and 13 reverse primers for TCR Jbeta segments was used. TCRdb carries this immuneACCESS record with in-frame sequences only. Its versions omit some clonotypes, under half of them owing to an unresolved V gene in the studies checked, with the rest unexplained. The sample table holds fewer than 50,000 clones, of which roughly 63% were seen once. About 12% of the sample is held by the ten biggest clonotypes. What was sequenced was PBMCs. The receptors derive from a man aged 55 to 69 in good health and CMV-seropositive.

The rearrangement joins TRBV5-5 to TRBJ2-7, with TRBD2 matching 7 bases. V shed 4 bases and J 0 bases; nucleotides not matched to a gene: 10. Germline values: CDR1 SGHKS, CDR2 YYEKEE (reference sequence). CDR3 size: 16 residues. CDR3 nucleotide sequence: TGTGCCAGCAGCGCCTTCCCAGCGGGAAGCTCCTACGAGCAGTACTTC. It encodes CASSAFPAGSSYEQYF.

V usage is TRBV19 and J usage is TRBJ1-1, with TRBD1 as a possible D gene (5 bases). Trimming stripped 6 bases from V and 1 base from J, with 12 bases between. CDR1 and CDR2 from the germline V gene are LNHDA and SQIVND (reference sequence). The CDR3 contains 14 residues. The CDR3 sequence: CASSQGGPNTEAFF. DNA of the CDR3: TGTGCCAGTAGCCAGGGAGGGCCGAACACTGAAGCTTTCTTT.

The CDR3 sequence: CASSLYPSNTGELFF. CDR3 DNA sequence: TGCGCCAGCAGCTTGTATCCCTCGAACACCGGGGAGCTGTTTTTT. J is TRBJ2-2 and V is TRBV5-1; no clear D gene. The CDR3 runs 15 residues. CDR1 and CDR2 from the germline V gene are SGHRS and YFSETQ. Trimming took 1 base from V and 0 from J, leaving 7 bases between them.

About this clone itself: This same CDR3 is encoded by further DNA sequences in the sample. The chain uses TRBV4-2 and TRBJ2-1; the match to TRBD2 covers 7 bases. CDR1 and CDR2 from the germline V gene are LGHNA and YNFKEQ. Trimming cost V 3 bases and J 8 bases; bases outside gene matches: 19. The CDR3 is made up of 18 amino acids. CDR3 coding DNA: TGTGCCAGCAGCCATGGGTATGGGCCGGGGGGAGACTCGGATGAGCAGTTCTTC. This encodes CASSHGYGPGGDSDEQFF.

This chain joins TRBV19 and TRBJ2-6; the match to TRBD2 covers 8 bases. With 0 bases clipped from V and 0 bases from J, the junction kept 4 bases outside the gene matches. The CDR3 runs to 18 residues. The V gene's germline CDR1 is LNHDA and CDR2 SQIVND (reference sequence). CDR3 bases: TGTGCCAGTAGTATAGAGGTAGCGGGACTCTCTGGGGCCAACGTCCTGACTTTC. This translates into CASSIEVAGLSGANVLTF.

The rearrangement joins TRBV4-3 to TRBJ2-7, with 10 bases fitting TRBD2. The CDR3 has 16 amino acids. Germline V gene lookup returns CDR1 LGHNA and CDR2 YSLEER. V was pared by 0 bases and J by 2 bases, with 4 bases of the junction left unmatched. For the CDR3, the DNA is TGCGCCAGCAGCCAAGAAGGTGGACTAGCGGCCTACGAGCAGTACTTC. Translated: CASSQEGGLAAYEQYF.

The V call is TRBV7-9, the J call TRBJ1-4; 7 positions agree with TRBD1. V was pared by 6 bases and J by 6 bases, with 10 bases of the junction left unmatched. The germline V gene has CDR1 SEHNR and CDR2 FQNEAQ (reference sequence). This CDR3 spans 15 amino acids. The CDR3 bases are TGTGCCAGCAGTTGGACAGGTGATGGGGATGAAAAACTGTTTTTT. Amino acids: CASSWTGDGDEKLFF.

The gene calls are TRBV7-2 and TRBJ1-1, with 8 bases lining up with TRBD1. The CDR3 is 14 residues long. Germline CDR1 and CDR2: SGHTA and FQGNSA. Trimming at V came to 2 bases and at J to 1 base, leaving 0 bases not matched to a gene. The CDR3 bases are TGTGCCAGCAGCTTACAGGGGGCGAACACTGAAGCTTTCTTT. Its protein is CASSLQGANTEAFF.

This clone has only a few counts. The chain uses TRBV18 and TRBJ2-7; D is perhaps TRBD1 (6 bases). Germline assignment: CDR1 KGHSH and CDR2 LQKENI. V was cut by 0 bases and J by 3 bases, with 9 bases left in between. This CDR3 has 14 residues. DNA of the CDR3: TGTGCCAGCTCACCACCCGGGACAAGCTACGAGCAGTACTTC. This codes for CASSPPGTSYEQYF.

The chain links TRBV6-6 to TRBJ2-1; no reliable D call. CDR3 size: 12 residues. Germline V CDR1 and CDR2: MNHNY, SVGAGI (reference sequence). Between the trimmed V and J ends, which lost 2 bases and 9 bases, there was a span of 8 bases. The CDR3 reads CASSYQESEQFF. The CDR3 DNA sequence: TGTGCCAGCAGTTACCAGGAAAGTGAGCAGTTCTTC.

The chain uses TRBV7-9 and TRBJ1-1; TRBD1 matches 9 bases. The germline V gene has CDR1 SEHNR and CDR2 FQNEAQ (reference sequence). The length of the CDR3 is 15 residues. After removal of 5 bases from V and 4 bases from J, the junction contained 8 bases not matched to a gene. CDR3 sequence reads: CASSPDRGMSTEAFF. The DNA for the CDR3 is TGTGCCAGCAGCCCCGACAGGGGGATGAGCACTGAAGCTTTCTTT.

This clone has more than one count but fewer than ten. This chain joins TRBV28 and TRBJ1-4; perhaps TRBD1 as D (5 bases). Trimming cost V 7 bases and J 8 bases, with 14 bases left between them. The CDR3 has 13 amino acids. Germline V gene data show CDR1 as MDHEN and CDR2 as SYDVKM. CDR3 bases: TGTGCCAGCAAGCAGGGCTTTTGGGAAAAACTGTTTTTT. As protein: CASKQGFWEKLFF.

The chain combines TRBV4-2 with TRBJ2-7, with 9 bases identical to TRBD2. Germline assignment: CDR1 LGHNA and CDR2 YNFKEQ. The CDR3 runs to 15 residues. The V segment lost 1 base and the J segment 0 bases; nucleotides outside the gene matches: 1. CDR3 in amino acids: CASSQASGTSYEQYF. The CDR3 DNA sequence: TGTGCCAGCAGCCAAGCTAGCGGGACCTCCTACGAGCAGTACTTC.

To note about this clone: The sample contains more than one DNA sequence encoding this CDR3. The V and J genes are TRBV28 and TRBJ2-7; possible D gene TRBD2, 5 bases. The CDR3 extends over 11 amino acids. Germline CDR1 and CDR2: MDHEN and SYDVKM. V was trimmed by 3 bases and J by 5 bases, leaving 5 bases between them. In DNA, the CDR3 is TGTGCCAGCAGTTTGCGGGACGAGCAGTACTTC. Amino acid sequence: CASSLRDEQYF.

This clone was counted once. One end of the junction fails to match germline, which may point to a read error. The same CDR3 can be traced to other DNA sequences in this sample. This chain uses TRBV7-2 with TRBJ2-3; 13 bases align to TRBD2. This CDR3 has 16 residues. Germline V gene sequence: CDR1 SGHTA, CDR2 FQGNSA. The CDR3 sequence is CASSFGLAGAEDTQYF. The DNA for the CDR3 is TGTGCCAGCAGCTTCGGACTAGCGGGAGCTGAAGATACACAGTATTTT.

The chain has TRBV28 and TRBJ2-7; 8 nucleotides match TRBD2. Unmatched junction bases numbered 15, after V lost 5 bases and J lost 6 bases. Germline values: CDR1 MDHEN, CDR2 SYDVKM. The CDR3 spans 16 residues. The CDR3 DNA follows: TGTGCCAGCAGTGTAGGGGGGCTGACTAGCGACCTCGAGCAGTACTTC. It specifies CASSVGGLTSDLEQYF.

The genes are TRBV21-1 and TRBJ2-1; the D call in the table, TRBD2, was not verified against the DNA. TRBV21-1 constitutes a pseudogene. The CDR3 runs 22 residues. CDR3 in DNA: TGTGCCAGCAGCGCTCTGAATAGAGGACAGGGGTCCGTGGGACTAGCGAGAAATGAGCAGTTCTTC. Its protein is CASSALNRGQGSVGLARNEQFF.

This clone has only a few counts. The chain joins TRBV7-9 to TRBJ1-1, with 12 bases aligning to TRBD1. The germline V gene encodes CDR1 SEHNR and CDR2 FQNEAQ (reference sequence). The V segment lost 5 bases and the J segment 6 bases; nucleotides outside the gene matches: 7. This CDR3 comprises 15 residues. CDR3 in amino acids: CASSPGGQGAAEAFF. CDR3 coding DNA: TGTGCCAGCAGCCCTGGGGGACAGGGGGCGGCTGAAGCTTTCTTT.

This rearrangement joins TRBV4-2 to TRBJ2-1, with 10 bases that match TRBD2. Germline V gene lookup returns CDR1 LGHNA and CDR2 YNFKEQ. The CDR3 is 17 residues long. J gave up 3 bases and V 0 bases, and 5 bases lay outside the gene matches. CDR3 nucleotide sequence: TGTGCCAGCAGCCAAGAGGGCAGCGGGAGGGGCTACAATGAGCAGTTCTTC. It yields the protein CASSQEGSGRGYNEQFF.

The chain has TRBV5-6 and TRBJ2-1; D unresolved. The CDR3 sequence is 13 residues long. The ends were cut back, 4 bases at V and 0 bases at J, with 5 bases in the middle. CDR1 is SGHDT, CDR2 YYEEEE, per germline. CDR3 amino acids: CASSPNSYNEQFF. The CDR3 nucleotides read TGTGCCAGCAGCCCCAACTCCTACAATGAGCAGTTCTTC.

This chain joins TRBV11-3 and TRBJ1-1; D is unclear. CDR1 is SGHNT and CDR2 is YENEEA in the germline V gene. This CDR3 has 18 amino acids. V shed 1 base and J shed 5 bases, with 23 bases lying between them. The CDR3 sequence: CASSLASVWGGRDTEAFF. The CDR3 region has the DNA TGTGCCAGCAGCTTAGCTAGTGTTTGGGGAGGGCGAGATACTGAAGCTTTCTTT.

The genes are TRBV7-3 and TRBJ2-2; D is possibly TRBD2 (6 bases). The CDR3 totals 21 residues. Germline-derived CDR1 and CDR2 are SGHTA and FQGTGA. Trimming shortened V by 2 bases and J by 1 base, and 26 bases separated the two germline ends. This CDR3 is CASSLGPTSWETKMNTGELFF. Here the CDR3 DNA reads TGTGCCAGCAGCTTAGGTCCAACTAGCTGGGAAACAAAGATGAACACCGGGGAGCTGTTTTTT.

The chain links TRBV14 to TRBJ1-1; the D is unclear. From germline, CDR1 is SGHDN and CDR2 FVKESK. V lost 4 bases to trimming and J lost 1 base, with 10 bases between them. The CDR3 is made up of 14 amino acids. The CDR3 DNA reads TGTGCCAGCAGCCGATTACAGTGGAACACTGAAGCTTTCTTT. This translates into CASSRLQWNTEAFF.

The V call is TRBV9, the J call TRBJ2-1, with TRBD2 matching over 8 bases. CDR3 length: 16 amino acids. Germline assignment: CDR1 SGDLS and CDR2 YYNGEE. V shed 0 bases and J 4 bases; nucleotides not matched to a gene: 6. The CDR3 here is CASSVGYSGIYNEQFF. The CDR3, as DNA: TGTGCCAGCAGCGTAGGTTATAGCGGGATTTACAATGAGCAGTTCTTC.

This rearrangement joins TRBV19 to TRBJ1-1; 8 bases map to TRBD1. Germline V gives CDR1 LNHDA, CDR2 SQIVND (reference sequence). The CDR3 spans 14 residues. V lost 3 bases and J lost 0; bases outside the gene matches: 0. The CDR3 DNA sequence: TGTGCCAGTAGTATGGGACAGGTGAACACTGAAGCTTTCTTT. Protein product: CASSMGQVNTEAFF.

The chain carries TRBV10-1 and TRBJ1-1; 9 nucleotides match TRBD1. The ends lost 6 bases at V and 0 bases at J; junction bases unmatched: 8. Germline loops: CDR1 WNHNN, CDR2 SYGVQD (reference sequence). The CDR3 extends over 16 amino acids. The CDR3 protein is CASRGGTGPLNTEAFF. CDR3 DNA sequence: TGCGCCAGCAGGGGGGGGACAGGGCCCTTGAACACTGAAGCTTTCTTT.

The chain couples TRBV4-3 to TRBJ2-1; 7 nucleotides line up with TRBD2. The length of the CDR3 is 15 residues. Per the germline V gene, CDR1 is LGHNA and CDR2 is YSLEER. V lost 2 bases and J lost 9; bases outside the gene matches: 10. CDR3 amino acids: CASSQSHRGGGEQFF. For the CDR3, the DNA is TGCGCCAGCAGCCAATCGCATCGGGGCGGGGGTGAGCAGTTCTTC.

The chain has TRBV2 and TRBJ2-7; 8 bases fit TRBD2. The CDR3 is 15 amino acids. Germline V gene sequence: CDR1 SNHLY, CDR2 FYNNEI. V dropped 2 bases and J dropped 3; count of bases not matched to a gene: 6. CDR3 loop: CASSESSGSGYEQYF. The CDR3 DNA sequence: TGTGCCAGCAGTGAATCCAGCGGGAGCGGCTACGAGCAGTACTTC.

The J gene is TRBJ1-2, the V gene TRBV6-6, with a possible D match to TRBD1 (5 bases). This CDR3 comprises 14 residues. In germline, CDR1 is MNHNY, CDR2 SVGAGI (reference sequence). The ends were cut back, 6 bases at V and 3 bases at J, with 14 bases in the middle. The CDR3 coding sequence is TGTGCCAGCAGACCCGACAGACCCTACTATGGCTACACCTTC. Protein sequence: CASRPDRPYYGYTF.